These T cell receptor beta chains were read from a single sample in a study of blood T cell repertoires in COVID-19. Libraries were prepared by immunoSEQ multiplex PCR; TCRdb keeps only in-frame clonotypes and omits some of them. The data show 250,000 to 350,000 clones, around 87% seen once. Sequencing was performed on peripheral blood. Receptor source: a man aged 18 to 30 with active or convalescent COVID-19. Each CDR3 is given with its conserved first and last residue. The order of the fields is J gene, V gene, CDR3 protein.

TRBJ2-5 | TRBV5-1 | CASSFFPSGEETQYF
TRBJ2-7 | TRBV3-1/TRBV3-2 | CASSQDIISSHPYEQYF
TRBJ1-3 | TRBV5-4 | CASSLRTGGFGNTIYF
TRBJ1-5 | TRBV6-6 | CASSYSADRGNQPQHF
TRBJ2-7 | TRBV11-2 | CASSPGLGKTAEQYF
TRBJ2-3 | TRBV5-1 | CASSLQAGASSAQYF
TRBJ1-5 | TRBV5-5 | CASSPTLTVSNQPQHF
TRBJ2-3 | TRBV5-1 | CASSQDRAADTQYF
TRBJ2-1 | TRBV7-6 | CASSFRTSGRADNEQFF
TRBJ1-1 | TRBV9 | CASSVVVGAEAFF
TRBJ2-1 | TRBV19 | CASSRVAQNNEQFF
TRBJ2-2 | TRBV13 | CASSDFGQANWDTGELFF
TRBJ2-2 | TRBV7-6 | CASSLIKGDPSNTGELFF
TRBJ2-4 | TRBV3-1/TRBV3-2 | CASSQGQLKIKNIQYF
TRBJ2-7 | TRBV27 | CASSSLAGVSEQYF
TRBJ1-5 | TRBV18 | CASSPDRGRKPQHF
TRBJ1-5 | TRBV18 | CASRLPNQPQHF
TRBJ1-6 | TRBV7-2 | CASSLSASPLHF
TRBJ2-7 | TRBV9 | CASSATGTERYEQYF
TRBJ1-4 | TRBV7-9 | CASSLIRGKGEKLFF
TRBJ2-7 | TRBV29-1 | CSVGRPGQGPYEQYF
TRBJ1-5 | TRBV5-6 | CASSRRDGGDQPQHF
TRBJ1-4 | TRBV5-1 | CASSLRTGATNEKLFF
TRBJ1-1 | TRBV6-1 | CASSEAEYRVFGLNTEAFF
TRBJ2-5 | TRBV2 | CAAMSVETQYF
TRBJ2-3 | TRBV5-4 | CASSGREWGTDTQYF